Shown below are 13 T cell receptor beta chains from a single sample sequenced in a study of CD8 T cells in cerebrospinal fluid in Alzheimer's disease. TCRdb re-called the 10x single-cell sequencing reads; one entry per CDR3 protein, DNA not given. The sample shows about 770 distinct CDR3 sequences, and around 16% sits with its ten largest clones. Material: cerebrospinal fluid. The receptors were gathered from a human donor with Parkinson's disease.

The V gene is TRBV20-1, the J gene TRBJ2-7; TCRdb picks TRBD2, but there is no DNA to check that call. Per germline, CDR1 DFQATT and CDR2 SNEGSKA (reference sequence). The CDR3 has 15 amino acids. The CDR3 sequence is CSARDLASGGYEQYF.

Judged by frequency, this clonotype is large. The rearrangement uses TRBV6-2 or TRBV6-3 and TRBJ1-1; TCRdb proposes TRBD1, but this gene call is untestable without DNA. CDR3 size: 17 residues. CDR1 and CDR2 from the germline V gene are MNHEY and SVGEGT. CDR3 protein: CASSYPTLGKGNPEAFF.

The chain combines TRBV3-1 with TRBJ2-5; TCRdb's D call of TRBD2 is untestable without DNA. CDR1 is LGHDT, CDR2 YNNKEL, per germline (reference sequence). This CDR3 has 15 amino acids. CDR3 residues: CASSQEWRGQETQYF.

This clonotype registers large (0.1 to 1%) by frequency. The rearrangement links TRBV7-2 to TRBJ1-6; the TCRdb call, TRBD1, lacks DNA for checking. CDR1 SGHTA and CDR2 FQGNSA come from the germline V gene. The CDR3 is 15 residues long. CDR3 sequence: CASSSGQALSSPLHF. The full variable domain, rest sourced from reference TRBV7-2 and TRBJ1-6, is GAGVSQSPSNKVTEKGKDVELRCDPISGHTALYWYRQSLGQGLEFLIYFQGNSAPDKSGLPSDRFSAERTGGSVSTLTIQRTQQEDSAVYLCASSSGQALSSPLHFGNGTRLTVT.

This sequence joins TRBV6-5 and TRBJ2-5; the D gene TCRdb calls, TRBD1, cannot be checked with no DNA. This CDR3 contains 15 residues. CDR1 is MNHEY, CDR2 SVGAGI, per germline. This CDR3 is CASRHRTGERETQYF.

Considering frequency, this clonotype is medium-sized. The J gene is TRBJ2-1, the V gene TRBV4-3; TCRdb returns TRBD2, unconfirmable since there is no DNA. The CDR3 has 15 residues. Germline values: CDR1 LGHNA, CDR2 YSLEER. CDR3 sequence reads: CASSQLAGGQYEQFF.

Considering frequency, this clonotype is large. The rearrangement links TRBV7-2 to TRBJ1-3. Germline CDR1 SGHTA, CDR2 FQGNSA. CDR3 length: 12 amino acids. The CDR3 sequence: CASSLLGNTIYF.

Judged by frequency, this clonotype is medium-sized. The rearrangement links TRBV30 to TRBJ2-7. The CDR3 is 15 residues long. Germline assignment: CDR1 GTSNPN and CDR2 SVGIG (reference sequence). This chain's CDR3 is CAWSPESGSSYEQYF.

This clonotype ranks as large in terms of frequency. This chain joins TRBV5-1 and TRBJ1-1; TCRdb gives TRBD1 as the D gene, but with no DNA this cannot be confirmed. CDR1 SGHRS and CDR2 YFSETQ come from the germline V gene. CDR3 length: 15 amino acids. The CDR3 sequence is CASSPRAGGNTEAFF.

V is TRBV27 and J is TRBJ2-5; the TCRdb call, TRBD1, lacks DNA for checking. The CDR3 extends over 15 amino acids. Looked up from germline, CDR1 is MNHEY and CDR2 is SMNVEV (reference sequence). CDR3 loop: CASRPGDLIQETQYF.

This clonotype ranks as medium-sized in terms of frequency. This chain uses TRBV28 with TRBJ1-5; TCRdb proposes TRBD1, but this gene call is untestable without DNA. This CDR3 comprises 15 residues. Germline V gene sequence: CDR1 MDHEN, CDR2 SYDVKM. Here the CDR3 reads CASSSGTGENQPQHF.

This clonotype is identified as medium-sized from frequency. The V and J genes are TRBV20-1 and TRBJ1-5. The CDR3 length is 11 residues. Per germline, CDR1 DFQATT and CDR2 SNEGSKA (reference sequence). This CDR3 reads CSGGPAGLQHF.

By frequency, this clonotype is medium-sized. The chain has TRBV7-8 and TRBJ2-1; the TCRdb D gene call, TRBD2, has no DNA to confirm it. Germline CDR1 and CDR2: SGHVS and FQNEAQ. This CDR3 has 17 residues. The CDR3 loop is CASSSAVAGGAYNEQFF.